The clone carrying this T cell receptor (beta chain) has ten or more counts. Its antigen is still unknown. This sample is part of a study of human T cells and chemical hapten exposure. Study-level background: Largely, small differences in pooled library volume made per-sample TCR yields vary. General study findings and limits: After DPC sensitization, TCRs above 1 in 1000 frequency showed no change.

Per the study methods: Samples contained a median of 95,638 TCRs, with a range of roughly 20,000 to 700,000. TCRdb itself ran the RACE reads through MiXCR, one entry per CDR3 protein. The authors' filters were not applied to this entry. The sample yields more than 35,000 distinct CDR3 sequences, 3% to 4.5% seen once. Trimming at V came to 6 bases and at J to 5 bases, leaving 4 bases not matched to a gene. The CDR3 has 15 residues. Time point reported: healthy volunteer bleed at 6 weeks. Total RNA was isolated from whole blood that had not been fractionated. Sequencing used whole blood. The chain combines TRBV12-3 or TRBV12-4 with TRBJ2-2, with 12 bases aligning to TRBD2. This receptor was obtained from a human donor in good health. Some clones in this sample may be carry-over from other donors' samples. CDR3 nucleotides: TGTGCCAGCAGCCAACTAGCGGGAGGAACCGGGGAGCTGTTTTTT. It encodes CASSQLAGGTGELFF.